This is a list of T cell receptor beta chains from one sample in a study of beta chain features in type 1 diabetes. The assay was immunoSEQ multiplex PCR, and TCRdb's table has in-frame clones only and misses some. The table has hundreds of thousands of clones, roughly 13% seen once. The sequenced material came from naive CD4+ T cells from blood. These receptors were collected from a man between 18 and 35 years old with type 1 diabetes. Each CDR3 is given with its conserved first and last residue. A D gene is named only where the DNA matches it firmly. Clone size is stated in some rows and not others, as once, few, many or a class when expanded.

TRBV5-6,NA,TRBD1,TRBJ1-5,CASSLAGRGDQPQHF,TGTGCCAGCAGCTTGGCGGGCAGGGGGGACCAGCCCCAGCATTTT
TRBV9,NA,NA,TRBJ1-1,CASSVDLTEAFF,TGTGCCAGCAGCGTAGATCTAACTGAAGCTTTCTTT
TRBV19,few,NA,TRBJ2-2,CAAANWGGNTGELFF,TGTGCCGCCGCTAATTGGGGCGGAAACACCGGGGAGCTGTTTTTT
TRBV7-9,NA,NA,TRBJ2-2,CASSFTTGELFF,TGTGCCAGCAGCTTCACCACCGGGGAGCTGTTTTTT
TRBV28,few,NA,TRBJ2-7,CASSLGLDYEQYF,TGTGCCAGCAGTCTCGGCCTAGACTACGAGCAGTACTTC
TRBV10-3,few,NA,TRBJ2-3,CAIKSGTAADTQYF,TGTGCCATCAAATCGGGAACTGCCGCAGATACGCAGTATTTT
TRBV6-5,few,NA,TRBJ2-7,CASSYSVVKTGSEQYF,TGTGCCAGCAGTTACTCGGTTGTCAAAACAGGTAGCGAGCAGTACTTC
TRBV9,few,NA,TRBJ2-7,CATCDSSPYEQYF,TGTGCCACCTGCGACAGTTCCCCCTACGAGCAGTACTTC
TRBV11-3,few,TRBD2,TRBJ2-1,CASSPRTSGSYNEQFF,TGTGCCAGCAGCCCACGGACTAGCGGGAGCTACAATGAGCAGTTCTTC
TRBV7-2,NA,TRBD2,TRBJ2-1,CASQSLAIGYNEQFF,TGTGCCAGCCAATCACTAGCGATCGGCTACAATGAGCAGTTCTTC
TRBV18,few,NA,TRBJ2-2,CATSIARELFF,TGTGCCACCTCTATCGCACGGGAGCTGTTTTTT
TRBV29-1,NA,TRBD1,TRBJ2-7,CSVSPGQGNYEQYF,TGCAGCGTCTCCCCGGGACAGGGAAATTACGAGCAGTACTTC
TRBV10-3,few,NA,TRBJ1-1,CAISELGNTEAFF,TGTGCCATCAGTGAGTTGGGGAACACTGAAGCTTTCTTT
TRBV25-1,NA,TRBD1,TRBJ2-7,CASSEWGTGGYEQYF,TGTGCCAGCAGTGAATGGGGGACAGGGGGGTACGAGCAGTACTTC
TRBV5-1,NA,NA,TRBJ2-7,CASSGIPSYEQYF,TGCGCCAGCAGCGGAATCCCTAGCTACGAGCAGTACTTC
TRBV7-8,few,NA,TRBJ2-7,CASTFTGTRHYEQYF,TGTGCCAGCACCTTTACCGGGACAAGACACTACGAGCAGTACTTC
TRBV5-1,NA,NA,TRBJ2-3,CASSPFPTAHTQYF,TGCGCCAGCAGCCCCTTCCCGACAGCCCATACGCAGTATTTT
TRBV11-3,few,NA,TRBJ1-6,CASSLNPRTPLHF,TGTGCCAGCAGCTTAAATCCCCGGACACCCCTCCACTTT
TRBV30,few,TRBD1,TRBJ1-2,CAWSVGTGDGYTF,TGTGCCTGGAGTGTGGGGACAGGGGATGGCTACACCTTC
TRBV30,few,TRBD2,TRBJ2-1,CAWGTSSYNEQFF,TGTGCCTGGGGGACTAGCAGCTACAATGAGCAGTTCTTC
TRBV28,NA,NA,TRBJ1-2,CASSPVVPYGYTF,TGTGCCAGCAGTCCCGTTGTACCCTATGGCTACACCTTC
TRBV9,few,TRBD2,TRBJ2-3,CASSVWGTSGGHRGSTDTQYF,TGTGCCAGCAGCGTATGGGGGACTAGCGGGGGCCACCGCGGGAGCACAGATACGCAGTATTTT
TRBV7-2,NA,TRBD2,TRBJ2-7,CASSLAGTSGSGHSYEQYF,TGTGCCAGCAGCTTAGCCGGGACTAGCGGGAGTGGCCACTCCTACGAGCAGTACTTC
TRBV6-5,NA,NA,TRBJ1-2,CASSFEGSYGYTF,TGTGCCAGCAGTTTTGAGGGAAGCTATGGCTACACCTTC
TRBV6-1,NA,NA,TRBJ2-3,CASSPPDTQYF,TGTGCCAGCAGTCCCCCCGATACGCAGTATTTT
TRBV5-1,NA,TRBD1,TRBJ1-1,CASSQDRDTEAFF,TGCGCCAGCAGCCAAGACAGGGACACTGAAGCTTTCTTT
TRBV4-2,few,NA,TRBJ1-1,CASSQKGDNTEAFF,TGTGCCAGCAGCCAAAAGGGAGACAACACTGAAGCTTTCTTT
TRBV7-2,few,NA,TRBJ1-3,CAGQSRSGNTIYF,TGTGCCGGTCAGAGTCGCTCTGGAAACACCATATATTTT
TRBV4-1,few,NA,TRBJ1-2,CASSPLVVGGLAYGYTF,TGCGCCAGCAGCCCACTGGTTGTCGGGGGTTTAGCCTATGGCTACACCTTC
TRBV5-6,NA,NA,TRBJ1-1,CASSLEGIIPQF,TGTGCCAGCAGCTTGGAAGGGATCATCCCCCAATTT
TRBV4-1,few,TRBD1,TRBJ1-2,CASSQPRAGQAKSGYTF,TGCGCCAGCAGCCAACCTCGGGCGGGACAGGCTAAGAGCGGCTACACCTTC
TRBV10-2,NA,TRBD2,TRBJ2-1,CASGSLLAETYNEQFF,TGCGCCAGCGGCTCACTTCTAGCGGAGACCTACAATGAGCAGTTCTTC
TRBV29-1,few,NA,TRBJ2-2,CSALRDTGELFF,TGCAGCGCCCTAAGGGACACCGGGGAGCTGTTTTTT
TRBV7-2,few,NA,TRBJ2-1,CASSTQGTLSYNEQFF,TGTGCCAGCAGCACACAGGGGACTCTCTCCTACAATGAGCAGTTCTTC
TRBV4-2,NA,NA,TRBJ2-1,CASSQAGYEQVF,TGTGCCAGCAGCCAAGCGGGGTACGAGCAGGTCTTC
TRBV5-8,NA,NA,TRBJ2-5,CASSFPRMETQYF,TGTGCCAGCAGCTTCCCACGTATGGAGACCCAGTACTTC
TRBV30,NA,NA,TRBJ2-1,CAWSVTRNEQFF,TGTGCCTGGAGTGTAACCCGCAATGAGCAGTTCTTC
TRBV2,NA,TRBD2,TRBJ2-1,CASRFSGYEQFF,TGTGCCAGCAGGTTTAGCGGGTATGAGCAGTTCTTC
TRBV5-1,NA,NA,TRBJ2-3,CASSSWTGPGDTQYF,TGCGCCAGCAGCTCATGGACGGGTCCGGGAGATACGCAGTATTTT
TRBV29-1,NA,NA,TRBJ2-5,CSAGFGDETQYF,TGCAGCGCGGGGTTCGGGGACGAGACCCAGTACTTC
TRBV2,NA,NA,TRBJ2-7,CASSDRAYEQYF,TGTGCCAGCAGTGACAGGGCCTACGAGCAGTACTTC
TRBV5-1,NA,NA,TRBJ1-1,CASSLAERIMNTEAFF,TGCGCCAGCAGCTTGGCCGAGAGAATCATGAACACTGAAGCTTTCTTT
TRBV2,few,NA,TRBJ1-2,CASSFRGDYGYTF,TGTGCCAGCAGTTTCCGTGGGGACTATGGCTACACCTTC
TRBV30,NA,NA,TRBJ2-2,CASAPGPYTEELFF,TGTGCCTCCGCACCAGGGCCGTACACCGAGGAGCTGTTTTTT
TRBV13,few,TRBD2,TRBJ2-7,CASSSGGGLAGEKGYEQYF,TGTGCCAGCAGCTCAGGAGGGGGACTAGCGGGAGAAAAAGGCTACGAGCAGTACTTC
TRBV29-1,NA,TRBD1,TRBJ1-2,CSVQGADGYTF,TGCAGCGTTCAGGGGGCTGACGGCTACACCTTC
TRBV7-9,few,TRBD2,TRBJ2-1,CASSLRPGSGKDNEQFF,TGTGCCAGCAGCTTGAGGCCAGGAAGCGGGAAAGACAATGAGCAGTTCTTC
TRBV7-2,NA,TRBD1,TRBJ1-1,CASSLTGGTEAFF,TGTGCCAGCAGCTTGACAGGGGGCACTGAAGCTTTCTTT
TRBV30,NA,TRBD2,TRBJ2-1,CAWSVGSGMYNEQFF,TGTGCCTGGAGTGTAGGGAGCGGGATGTACAATGAGCAGTTCTTC
TRBV15,NA,NA,TRBJ2-7,CATSSLDVYEQYF,TGTGCCACCAGCAGCCTGGACGTCTACGAGCAGTACTTC
TRBV6-1,few,NA,TRBJ2-1,CASLQGSLYNEQFF,TGTGCCAGTTTACAGGGATCCCTTTACAATGAGCAGTTCTTC
TRBV5-1,few,TRBD2,TRBJ2-4,CASTFVTSGTIAKNIQYF,TGCGCCAGCACGTTCGTGACTAGCGGGACCATAGCCAAAAACATTCAGTACTTC
TRBV6-6,few,NA,TRBJ2-2,CASSAGTVRTGELFF,TGTGCCAGCAGTGCCGGGACGGTCCGAACCGGGGAGCTGTTTTTT
TRBV10-1,few,TRBD2,TRBJ2-1,CASSESRTSGRPSEQFF,TGCGCCAGCAGTGAGTCCCGGACTAGCGGGAGGCCTTCAGAGCAGTTCTTC
TRBV4-1,few,NA,TRBJ2-5,CASSQLARGGQSGETQYF,TGCGCCAGCAGCCAACTTGCCCGCGGGGGACAGTCGGGAGAGACCCAGTACTTC
TRBV4-2,NA,TRBD1,TRBJ2-2,CASSQLNTGDLAGELFF,TGTGCCAGCAGCCAACTTAATACAGGGGATCTGGCCGGGGAGCTGTTTTTT
TRBV25-1,NA,NA,TRBJ2-5,CASSDPRVRETQYF,TGTGCCAGCAGTGATCCCAGGGTTCGGGAGACCCAGTACTTC
TRBV2,NA,TRBD1,TRBJ2-7,CASSGQGTLYEQYF,TGTGCCAGCAGTGGACAGGGAACATTGTACGAGCAGTACTTC
TRBV5-4,NA,NA,TRBJ2-6,CASSTGRTGANVLTF,TGTGCCAGCAGCACGGGGAGGACTGGGGCCAACGTCCTGACTTTC